This T cell receptor (beta chain) was identified during a study of blood T cell repertoires in COVID-19. Turning to the study itself: The study drew acute and convalescent COVID-19 samples from the United States, Italy and Spain.

Authors' analysis steps: The assay estimated nucleated cells by amplifying reference gene primers. This table comes from immunoSEQ multiplex PCR, and its TCRdb copy is limited to in-frame clones, with some not included. That table gives V, J and clone size, and the DNA gave D and trimming. The data show about 480,000 clones, with 85% to 90% seen just once and more than 4% held by the top ten. The receptor comes from a woman under 40 with acute or convalescent COVID-19. Sequencing used peripheral blood.

CDR3 coding DNA: TGTGCCAGCAGTCCTACAGGGTTTCGAGAGCAGTTCTTC. Translation gives CASSPTGFREQFF. This chain connects TRBV12-3 or TRBV12-4 to TRBJ2-1; tentatively, D is TRBD1 (6 bases). The length of the CDR3 is 13 residues. Deletions cut 5 bases from V and 10 bases from J, with 15 bases between.